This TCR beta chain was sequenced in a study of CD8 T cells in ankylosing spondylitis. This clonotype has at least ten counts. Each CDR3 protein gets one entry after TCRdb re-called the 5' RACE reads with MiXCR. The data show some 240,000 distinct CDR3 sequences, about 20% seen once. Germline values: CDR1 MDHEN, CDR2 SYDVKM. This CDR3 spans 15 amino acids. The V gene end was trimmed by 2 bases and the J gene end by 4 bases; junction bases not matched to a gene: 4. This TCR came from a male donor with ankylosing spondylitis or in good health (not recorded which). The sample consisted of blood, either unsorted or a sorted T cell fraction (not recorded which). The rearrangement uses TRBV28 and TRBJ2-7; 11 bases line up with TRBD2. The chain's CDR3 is CASSLLGTSGYEQYF. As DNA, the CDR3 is TGTGCCAGCAGTTTACTCGGGACTAGCGGTTACGAGCAGTACTTC.